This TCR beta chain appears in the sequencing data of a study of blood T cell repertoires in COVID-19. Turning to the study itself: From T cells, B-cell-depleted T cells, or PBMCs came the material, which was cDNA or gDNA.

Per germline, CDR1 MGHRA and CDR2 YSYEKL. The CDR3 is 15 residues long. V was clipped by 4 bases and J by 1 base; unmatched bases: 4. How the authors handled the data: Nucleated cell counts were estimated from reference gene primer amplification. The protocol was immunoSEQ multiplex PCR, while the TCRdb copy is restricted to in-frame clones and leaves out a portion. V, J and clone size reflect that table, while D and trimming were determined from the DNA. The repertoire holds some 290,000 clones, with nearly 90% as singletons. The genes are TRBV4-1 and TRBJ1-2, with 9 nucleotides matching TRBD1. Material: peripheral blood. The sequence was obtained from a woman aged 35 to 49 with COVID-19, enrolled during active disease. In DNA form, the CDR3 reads TGCGCCAGCAGCCTACAGGACAGGGGTAACTATGGCTACACCTTC. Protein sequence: CASSLQDRGNYGYTF.